This T cell receptor (beta chain) was documented in a study of blood T cell repertoires in COVID-19. Study-wide background: Both acute and convalescent COVID-19 samples were obtained from the United States, Italy and Spain. PBMCs, B-cell-depleted T cells, or T cells were the source of the cDNA or gDNA that made up the material.

The V end lost 6 bases, the J end lost 8 bases, and 10 bases lay between the germline ends. The CDR3 extends over 11 amino acids. As handled by the study authors: Amplification of reference gene primers provided the estimated nucleated cell counts. The table came from immunoSEQ multiplex PCR; TCRdb's copy has only in-frame clones and leaves some out. D and trimming were read from the DNA, whereas the V and J calls and clone size are those reported in that table. The table lists 200,000 to 300,000 clones, 85% to 90% of them singletons. The sample comprised peripheral blood. This chain joins TRBV12-3 or TRBV12-4 and TRBJ1-1; D is undetermined. The receptor comes from a woman aged 40 to 50 who had recovered from COVID-19. CDR3 protein: CASRGREEAFF. The CDR3 DNA is TGTGCCAGCAGGGGGAGAGAGGAAGCTTTCTTT.